Listed below are T cell receptor beta chains from one sample, sequenced in a study of CD8 T cells in ankylosing spondylitis. MiXCR, applied by TCRdb to the 5' RACE reads, yields one record per CDR3 protein. Of about 36,000 distinct CDR3 sequences detected, 4.5% to 6% appear once; the ten largest clones hold roughly 12%. Sequenced input: blood, either unsorted or a sorted T cell fraction (not recorded which). The receptors shown here come from a male donor with ankylosing spondylitis or in good health (not recorded which). The CDR3 runs from the conserved cysteine through the conserved F or W. A D gene is named only where the DNA matches it firmly. The size entry is marked missing in some rows and otherwise reads once, few, many or a size class.

clone_size	v_call	d_call	j_call	cdr3_aa	cdr3_nt
many	TRBV12-3/TRBV12-4	TRBD1	TRBJ1-6	CASSWTGLQISYNSPLHF	TGTGCCAGCAGTTGGACAGGGTTGCAGATCTCCTATAATTCACCCCTCCACTTT
many	TRBV5-1	-	TRBJ2-3	CASSLYLGTDTQYF	TGCGCCAGCAGCCTATACTTAGGCACAGATACGCAGTATTTT
many	TRBV20-1	-	TRBJ1-5	CSARGRRDQPQHF	TGCAGTGCTAGAGGGAGGCGGGATCAGCCCCAGCATTTT
many	TRBV20-1	TRBD2	TRBJ2-1	CSARGPGGSYEQFF	TGCAGTGCTAGAGGCCCGGGCGGGAGTTACGAGCAGTTCTTC
many	TRBV5-1	TRBD2	TRBJ2-5	CASSFLAEETQYF	TGCGCCAGCAGCTTTCTAGCGGAAGAGACCCAGTACTTC
many	TRBV5-1	-	TRBJ2-2	CASSLWSNTGELFF	TGCGCCAGCAGCTTATGGTCGAACACCGGGGAGCTGTTTTTT
many	TRBV28	TRBD2	TRBJ2-1	CASSPGTSGSPEQFF	TGTGCCAGCAGTCCCGGGACTAGCGGGAGTCCTGAGCAGTTCTTC
many	TRBV11-3	TRBD2	TRBJ2-3	CASSAPGTSGRTTQYF	TGTGCCAGCAGCGCCCCAGGGACTAGCGGGAGGACTACGCAGTATTTT
many	TRBV6-1	TRBD1	TRBJ2-2	CASRRGRTGELFF	TGTGCCAGCAGGAGGGGGCGTACCGGGGAGCTGTTTTTT
many	TRBV29-1	-	TRBJ1-2	CSVDKNYGYTF	TGCAGCGTTGACAAGAACTATGGCTACACCTTC
many	TRBV7-2	TRBD1	TRBJ1-5	CASSFGTGRGQPQHF	TGTGCCAGCAGCTTCGGGACAGGGAGGGGTCAGCCCCAGCATTTT
many	TRBV20-1	-	TRBJ2-5	CSAVPLQETQYF	TGCAGTGCTGTCCCCTTACAAGAGACCCAGTACTTC
-	TRBV5-1	TRBD2	TRBJ2-5	CASSLVLAGDETQYF	TGCGCCAGCAGCTTGGTACTAGCGGGAGACGAGACCCAGTACTTC
many	TRBV6-5	TRBD2	TRBJ2-3	CASSYWRGTTDTQYF	TGTGCCAGCAGTTACTGGCGGGGGACCACAGATACGCAGTATTTT
many	TRBV29-1	-	TRBJ1-6	CSVRMVGESSPLHF	TGCAGCGTCCGAATGGTAGGGGAAAGCTCACCCCTCCACTTT
many	TRBV29-1	-	TRBJ1-2	CSVGEDYGYTF	TGCAGCGTCGGGGAGGACTATGGCTACACCTTC
many	TRBV18	-	TRBJ2-7	CASSPPGDGPYEQYF	TGTGCCAGCTCACCACCGGGAGACGGACCCTACGAGCAGTACTTC
many	TRBV29-1	-	TRBJ2-3	CSSLLSGSSTDTQYF	TGCAGCTCCCTCTTGAGTGGCAGCTCCACAGATACGCAGTATTTT
many	TRBV9	-	TRBJ2-3	CASSFQGTDTQYF	TGTGCCAGCAGCTTCCAGGGTACCGATACGCAGTATTTT
many	TRBV20-1	TRBD1	TRBJ1-5	CSARDQKTGGFQPQHF	TGCAGTGCTAGAGATCAAAAAACAGGGGGATTTCAGCCCCAGCATTTT
many	TRBV19	-	TRBJ2-1	CASSMRSGSGSRYNEQFF	TGTGCCAGTAGTATGCGTTCCGGGAGTGGTTCGCGCTACAATGAGCAGTTCTTC
many	TRBV2	-	TRBJ2-6	CASTNGRASGANVLTF	TGTGCCAGCACCAATGGACGGGCCTCTGGGGCCAACGTCCTGACTTTC
many	TRBV5-1	-	TRBJ1-6	CASSLAQGNSPLHF	TGCGCCAGCAGCTTGGCTCAGGGGAATTCACCCCTCCACTTT
many	TRBV7-3	TRBD1	TRBJ1-1	CASSSDRVAEAFF	TGTGCCAGCAGCTCGGACAGGGTCGCTGAAGCTTTCTTT
many	TRBV12-3/TRBV12-4	-	TRBJ2-5	CASSFVVRGSRETQYF	TGTGCCAGCAGTTTTGTAGTACGGGGATCAAGGGAGACCCAGTACTTC
many	TRBV20-1	-	TRBJ2-4	CSASSTASIQYF	TGCAGTGCTAGCTCGACGGCAAGCATTCAGTACTTC
-	TRBV24-1	TRBD2	TRBJ2-7	CATSEASGSYAQHF	TGTGCCACCAGTGAGGCGAGCGGGAGCTACGCGCAGCACTTC
many	TRBV4-3	-	TRBJ1-5	CASSLRQGNQPQHF	TGCGCCAGCAGCCTACGACAAGGAAATCAGCCCCAGCATTTT
many	TRBV12-3/TRBV12-4	-	TRBJ2-5	CASSLRLETQYF	TGTGCCAGCAGTTTAAGATTAGAGACCCAGTACTTC
many	TRBV12-3/TRBV12-4	TRBD2	TRBJ2-1	CASSPGAGGFNEQFF	TGTGCCAGCAGCCCAGGAGCGGGGGGTTTCAATGAGCAGTTCTTC
many	TRBV12-3/TRBV12-4	TRBD1	TRBJ1-2	CASSFTGDPYGYTF	TGTGCCAGCAGTTTTACAGGGGACCCTTATGGCTACACCTTC
-	TRBV7-9	-	TRBJ2-7	CASIPAGNAYEQYF	TGTGCCAGCATTCCGGCGGGAAACGCCTACGAGCAGTACTTC
many	TRBV27	TRBD1	TRBJ1-5	CASSLSPGQDGPQHF	TGTGCCAGCAGTTTATCCCCAGGACAGGACGGGCCCCAGCATTTT
-	TRBV29-1	TRBD1	TRBJ1-5	CSVYTGGSNQPQHF	TGCAGCGTTTATACAGGGGGTAGCAATCAGCCCCAGCATTTT
once	TRBV20-1	-	TRBJ2-1	CSARKAPSSYNEQFF	TGCAGCGCGCGGAAGGCTCCGAGCTCCTACAATGAGCAGTTCTTC
many	TRBV24-1	-	TRBJ2-5	CATSDLKSGLQETQYF	TGTGCCACCAGTGATCTAAAATCCGGGCTTCAAGAGACCCAGTACTTC
many	TRBV29-1	TRBD2	TRBJ2-7	CSVGGGKGSYEQYF	TGCAGCGTTGGCGGGGGGAAAGGCTCCTACGAGCAGTACTTC
-	TRBV5-1	-	TRBJ1-6	CASSLTITPSPLHF	TGCGCCAGCAGCTTGACAATCACCCCTTCACCCCTCCACTTT
many	TRBV24-1	-	TRBJ1-5	CATSDFRGAEGPQHF	TGTGCCACCAGTGATTTTCGGGGGGCAGAGGGGCCCCAGCATTTT
many	TRBV12-3/TRBV12-4	-	TRBJ2-7	CASSLRLGGYEQYF	TGTGCCAGCAGTTTGCGCTTAGGGGGCTACGAGCAGTACTTC
many	TRBV18	TRBD2	TRBJ2-7	CASSRAGAGGPHSYEQYF	TGTGCCAGCTCCCGTGCGGGAGCGGGAGGTCCTCACTCCTACGAGCAGTACTTC
many	TRBV20-1	-	TRBJ2-1	CSARATAPQISYNEQFF	TGCAGTGCTAGAGCGACAGCCCCCCAGATCTCCTACAATGAGCAGTTCTTC
many	TRBV18	-	TRBJ2-5	CASSPTALSVGETQYF	TGTGCCAGCTCACCTACGGCTCTGTCGGTCGGAGAGACCCAGTACTTC
many	TRBV6-1	TRBD1	TRBJ1-6	CASRTGQGPNNSPLHF	TGTGCCAGCAGGACGGGACAGGGCCCTAATAATTCACCCCTCCACTTT
many	TRBV9	TRBD2	TRBJ2-1	CASNGGGVNEQFF	TGTGCCAGCAATGGCGGGGGGGTAAATGAGCAGTTCTTC
many	TRBV29-1	TRBD2	TRBJ2-7	CSARLAGIYEQYF	TGCAGCGCGAGACTAGCGGGTATCTACGAGCAGTACTTC
many	TRBV5-1	TRBD2	TRBJ2-7	CASSLEGGRPDEQYF	TGCGCCAGCAGCTTGGAAGGCGGGAGACCCGACGAGCAGTACTTC
many	TRBV5-1	-	TRBJ2-4	CASSLEAGEGIAKNIQYF	TGCGCCAGCAGCTTGGAGGCAGGGGAGGGGATAGCCAAAAACATTCAGTACTTC
many	TRBV9	-	TRBJ2-7	CASSVGLGLYEQYF	TGTGCCAGCAGCGTAGGTCTGGGCCTCTACGAGCAGTACTTC
medium-sized	TRBV29-1	-	TRBJ2-1	CSVVYQVSVRYNEQFF	TGCAGCGTTGTGTACCAGGTCTCGGTTAGATACAATGAGCAGTTCTTC